The 14 T cell receptor beta chains presented below share a single source sample, sequenced in a study of Ad26.COV2.S vaccination and SARS-CoV-2 variants. Treatment of the sample: 19 received Ad26.COV2.S at low or high dose, single or two shots; about 5 received placebo; per-sample allocation not given. Sample collection was performed on day 63 after the first vaccine or placebo injection. Only in-frame clones appear in the TCRdb table, and some are missing; sequencing was by immunoSEQ multiplex PCR. The data contain roughly 400,000 clones, roughly 88% of them singletons. The sample in question was peripheral blood, obtained in a trial of Ad26.COV2.S vaccine versus placebo. These receptors were collected from a person aged 18-60 years who received the Ad26.COV2.S COVID-19 vaccine or a placebo.

DNA of the CDR3: TGTGCCACCAGCAGAGGGATCGTCTATGAGCAGTTCTTC. This gives the protein CATSRGIVYEQFF. The chain uses TRBV15 and TRBJ2-1; no clear D. Germline V CDR1 and CDR2: LNHNV, YYDKDF (reference sequence). There are 13 residues in the CDR3. V lost 1 base and J 8 bases, leaving 9 bases between the germline ends.

This sequence joins TRBV15 and TRBJ2-1; the match to TRBD2 covers 8 bases. CDR1 and CDR2 from the germline V gene are LNHNV and YYDKDF (reference sequence). After removal of 1 base from V and 8 bases from J, the junction contained 13 bases not matched to a gene. The CDR3 spans 17 residues. The CDR3 region is CATSRGMGAGVGDEQFF. The CDR3 coding sequence is TGTGCCACCAGCAGAGGGATGGGAGCGGGAGTGGGCGATGAGCAGTTCTTC.

The genes are TRBV24-1 and TRBJ1-5; possible D gene TRBD1, 6 bases. The germline V gene encodes CDR1 KGHDR and CDR2 SFDVKD. V gave up 4 bases and J gave up 6 bases, with 18 bases separating them. The CDR3 sequence is 16 residues long. This CDR3 is CATSESTGRGAQPQHF. The CDR3 nucleotides read TGTGCCACCAGTGAGTCGACAGGCCGAGGGGCTCAGCCCCAGCATTTT.

The chain carries TRBV19 and TRBJ2-5, with no clear D. Trimming stripped 7 bases from V and 6 bases from J, with 15 bases between. Per germline, CDR1 LNHDA and CDR2 SQIVND (reference sequence). The CDR3 runs 13 residues. The DNA of the CDR3 is TGTGCCAGTACGAGAGGCCTAGGGAAGACCCAGTACTTC. The encoded protein is CASTRGLGKTQYF.

The chain recombines TRBV18 with TRBJ1-2, with 9 bases that match TRBD1. Trimming removed 3 bases from V and 8 bases from J; junction bases left unmatched: 4. Per the germline V gene, CDR1 is KGHSH and CDR2 is LQKENI. This CDR3 is built from 13 residues. In DNA, the CDR3 is TGTGCCAGCTCACCGGGGACAGGGAAGGGCTACACCTTC. This codes for CASSPGTGKGYTF.

The chain couples TRBV18 to TRBJ2-1; 7 bases match TRBD1. Trimming took 4 bases from V and 3 from J; bases not matched to a gene: 3. This CDR3 is built from 14 residues. Germline V CDR1 and CDR2: KGHSH, LQKENI. The chain's CDR3 is CASSLRGIYNEQFF. The CDR3 DNA is TGTGCCAGCTCACTCAGGGGGATCTACAATGAGCAGTTCTTC.

The chain joins TRBV7-2 to TRBJ2-5; the D is unclear. Germline V gives CDR1 SGHTA, CDR2 FQGNSA. The CDR3 extends over 12 amino acids. V lost 0 bases to trimming and J lost 2 bases, with 1 base between them. For the CDR3, the DNA is TGTGCCAGCAGCTTAGCGCAAGAGACCCAGTACTTC. This sequence encodes CASSLAQETQYF.

The genes are TRBV28 and TRBJ1-3; no clear D gene. This CDR3 contains 14 residues. Germline CDR1 reads MDHEN; CDR2 reads SYDVKM. The ends were cut back, 2 bases at V and 0 bases at J, with 5 bases in the middle. CDR3 region: CASSLQSSGNTIYF. The CDR3 nucleotides are TGTGCCAGCAGTTTACAGAGCTCTGGAAACACCATATATTTT.

The J gene is TRBJ1-3, the V gene TRBV9; D perhaps matches TRBD1 (5 bases). CDR3 length: 17 residues. Trimming removed 1 base from V and 0 bases from J, with 14 bases in between. The germline V gene encodes CDR1 SGDLS and CDR2 YYNGEE. The CDR3 DNA reads as TGTGCCAGCAGCGTATTTGACAGTTGGGACTCTGGAAACACCATATATTTT. This encodes CASSVFDSWDSGNTIYF.

The chain couples TRBV12-3 or TRBV12-4 to TRBJ2-7; TRBD2 is a possible D gene (5 bases). This CDR3 has 13 residues. Trimming stripped 7 bases from V and 7 bases from J, with 17 bases between. CDR3 nucleotide sequence: TGTGCCAGCACCCCTGAGGGTCCCTGGGAGCAGTACTTC. Its protein product is CASTPEGPWEQYF.

This clone was observed once. The gene calls are TRBV5-5 and TRBJ2-7, with 10 bases identical to TRBD1. The CDR3 sequence is 17 residues long. Trimming removed 2 bases from V and 5 bases from J; junction bases left unmatched: 13. Germline V CDR1 and CDR2: SGHKS, YYEKEE (reference sequence). The CDR3, as DNA: TGTGCCAGCAGCTTACCCACAGGACAGGGGGTTGTGGACGAGCAGTACTTC. Protein sequence: CASSLPTGQGVVDEQYF. The variable domain in full, completed from reference TRBV5-5 and TRBJ2-7, reads DAGVTQSPTHLIKTRGQQVTLRCSPISGHKSVSWYQQVLGQGPQFIFQYYEKEERGRGNFPDRFSARQFPNYSSELNVNALLLGDSALYLCASSLPTGQGVVDEQYFGPGTRLTVT.

V is TRBV25-1 and J is TRBJ2-1, with 7 bases lining up with TRBD2. The germline CDR1 and CDR2 sequences are MGHDK and SYGVNS. The junction had 11 bases not matched to a gene; V was cut back by 4 bases and J by 5 bases. This CDR3 is 16 amino acids long. The CDR3 bases are TGTGCCAGCAGTGGGGCCCTCGAACTAGCGAACAATGAGCAGTTCTTC. Its translation: CASSGALELANNEQFF.

This clone was seen only a few times. The rearrangement links TRBV5-8 to TRBJ2-1; 7 bases fit TRBD1. CDR1 is SGHTS and CDR2 is YDEGEE in the germline V gene. The ends lost 3 bases at V and 10 bases at J; junction bases unmatched: 10. CDR3 length: 14 residues. The CDR3, as DNA: TGTGCCAGCAGCTCAAGAACCGGGACAGTCGAGCAGTTCTTC. Translation: CASSSRTGTVEQFF.

J is TRBJ2-4 and V is TRBV24-1; unclear D gene. Germline CDR1 KGHDR, CDR2 SFDVKD. This CDR3 is built from 15 residues. V lost 4 bases, J lost 4 bases, and 13 bases lay in between. The CDR3 DNA sequence: TGTGCCACCAGTGACCGGAGCGACGGGAAAAACATTCAGTACTTC. Protein: CATSDRSDGKNIQYF.